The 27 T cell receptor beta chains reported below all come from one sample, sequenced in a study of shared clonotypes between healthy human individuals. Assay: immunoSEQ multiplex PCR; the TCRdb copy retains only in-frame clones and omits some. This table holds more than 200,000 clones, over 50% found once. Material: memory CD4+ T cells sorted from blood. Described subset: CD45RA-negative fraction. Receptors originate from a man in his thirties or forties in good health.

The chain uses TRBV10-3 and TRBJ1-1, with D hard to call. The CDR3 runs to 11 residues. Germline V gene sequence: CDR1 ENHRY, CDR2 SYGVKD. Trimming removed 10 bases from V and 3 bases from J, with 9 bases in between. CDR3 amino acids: CATQDYTEAFF. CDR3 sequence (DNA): TGTGCCACCCAGGATTACACTGAAGCTTTCTTT.

Written as DNA, the CDR3 is TGCAGCGTTGAATTAGGGAACTCCAATCAGCCCCAGCATTTT. This translates into CSVELGNSNQPQHF. The chain employs TRBV29-1 and TRBJ1-5; D ambiguous. The CDR3 spans 14 residues. Per the germline V gene, CDR1 is SQVTM and CDR2 is ANQGSEA. Trimming removed 2 bases at V and 3 bases at J, with 11 bases between.

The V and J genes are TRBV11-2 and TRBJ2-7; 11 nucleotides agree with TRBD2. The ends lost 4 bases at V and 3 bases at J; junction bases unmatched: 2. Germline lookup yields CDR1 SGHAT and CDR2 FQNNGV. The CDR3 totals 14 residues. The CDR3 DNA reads TGTGCCAGCAGCTCTAGCGGGAGGTTCTACGAGCAGTACTTC. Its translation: CASSSSGRFYEQYF.

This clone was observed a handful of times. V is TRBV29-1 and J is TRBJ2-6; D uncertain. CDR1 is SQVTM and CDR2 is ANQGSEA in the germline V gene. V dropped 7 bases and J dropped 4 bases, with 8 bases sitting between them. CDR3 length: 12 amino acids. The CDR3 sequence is CSAARGANVLTF. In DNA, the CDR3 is TGCAGCGCAGCGAGGGGGGCCAACGTCCTGACTTTC.

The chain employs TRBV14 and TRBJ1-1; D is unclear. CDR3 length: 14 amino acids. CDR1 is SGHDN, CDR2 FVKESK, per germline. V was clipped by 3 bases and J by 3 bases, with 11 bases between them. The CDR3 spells CASSQVSADTEAFF. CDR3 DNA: TGTGCCAGCAGCCAGGTATCGGCGGACACTGAAGCTTTCTTT. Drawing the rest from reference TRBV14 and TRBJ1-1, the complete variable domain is EAGVTQFPSHSVIEKGQTVTLRCDPISGHDNLYWYRRVMGKEIKFLLHFVKESKQDESGMPNNRFLAERTGGTYSTLKVQPAELEDSGVYFCASSQVSADTEAFFGQGTRLTVV.

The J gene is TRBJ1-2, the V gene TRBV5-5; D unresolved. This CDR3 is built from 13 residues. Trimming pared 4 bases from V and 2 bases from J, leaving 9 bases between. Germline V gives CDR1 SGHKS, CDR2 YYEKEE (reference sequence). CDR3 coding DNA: TGTGCCAGCAGCGCTCAGGCAAACTATGGCTACACCTTC. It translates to CASSAQANYGYTF.

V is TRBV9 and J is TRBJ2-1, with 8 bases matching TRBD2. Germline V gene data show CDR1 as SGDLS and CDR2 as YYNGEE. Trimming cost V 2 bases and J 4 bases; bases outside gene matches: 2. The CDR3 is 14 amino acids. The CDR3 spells CASSVTSGYNEQFF. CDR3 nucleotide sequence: TGTGCCAGCAGCGTTACTAGCGGTTACAATGAGCAGTTCTTC.

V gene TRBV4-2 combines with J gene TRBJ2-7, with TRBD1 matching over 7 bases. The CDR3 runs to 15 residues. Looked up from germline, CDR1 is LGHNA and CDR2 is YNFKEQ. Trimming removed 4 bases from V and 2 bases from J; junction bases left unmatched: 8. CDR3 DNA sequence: TGTGCCAGCAGCCGCGCCTCGACAGGGACCTACGAGCAGTACTTC. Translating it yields CASSRASTGTYEQYF.

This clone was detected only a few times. The CDR3 nucleotides read TGTGCCAGCAGTAGATTTACGGAGGAGCAGTACTTC. It yields the protein CASSRFTEEQYF. J is TRBJ2-7 and V is TRBV6-6, with unresolved D. The CDR3 has 12 residues. Trimming left V 5 bases short and J 7 bases short, with 12 bases between. Germline CDR1 MNHNY, CDR2 SVGAGI (reference sequence).

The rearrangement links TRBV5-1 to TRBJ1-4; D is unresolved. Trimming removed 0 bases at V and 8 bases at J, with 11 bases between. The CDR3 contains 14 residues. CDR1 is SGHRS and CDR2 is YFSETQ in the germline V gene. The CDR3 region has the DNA TGCGCCAGCAGCTTGGGGGCCGTTGGCGAAAAACTGTTTTTT. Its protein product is CASSLGAVGEKLFF.

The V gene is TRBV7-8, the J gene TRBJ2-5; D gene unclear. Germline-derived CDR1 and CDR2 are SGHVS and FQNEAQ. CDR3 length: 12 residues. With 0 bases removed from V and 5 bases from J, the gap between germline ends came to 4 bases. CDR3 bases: TGTGCCAGCAGCTTAGCGATGGAGACCCAGTACTTC. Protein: CASSLAMETQYF.

The CDR3 bases are TGTGCCAGCAGCAAAGCGAGGATAGCGGGAGTAAGCTTTGGGACCGGGGAGCTGTTTTTT. Its translation is CASSKARIAGVSFGTGELFF. The chain employs TRBV21-1 and TRBJ2-2; TRBD2, the table's D call, lacks a check against the DNA. TRBV21-1 is deemed a pseudogene. The CDR3 totals 20 residues.

Written as DNA, the CDR3 is TGTGCCAGCAGTCCGTACACAGATACGCAGTATTTT. This gives the protein CASSPYTDTQYF. V usage is TRBV27 and J usage is TRBJ2-3, with unresolved D. CDR3 length: 12 amino acids. Trimming took off 5 bases at V and 2 bases at J, with 5 bases between the two ends. The V gene's germline CDR1 is MNHEY and CDR2 SMNVEV (reference sequence).

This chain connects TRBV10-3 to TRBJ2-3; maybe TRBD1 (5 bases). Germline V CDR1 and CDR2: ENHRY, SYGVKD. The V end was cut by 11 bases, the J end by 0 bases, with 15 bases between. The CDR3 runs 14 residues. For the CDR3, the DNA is TGTGCCGCCAGGTGGGGCGGCAGCACAGATACGCAGTATTTT. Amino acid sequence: CAARWGGSTDTQYF.

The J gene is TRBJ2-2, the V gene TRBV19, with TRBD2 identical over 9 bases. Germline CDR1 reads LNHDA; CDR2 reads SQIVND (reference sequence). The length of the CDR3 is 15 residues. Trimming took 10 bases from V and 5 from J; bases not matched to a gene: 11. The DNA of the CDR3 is TGTGCCACCCTCTGGGCGGGAGGGCCAACCGGGGAGCTGTTTTTT. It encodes CATLWAGGPTGELFF.

CDR3 residues: CASSSRGGARNEQFF. CDR3 DNA sequence: TGTGCCAGTAGTTCAAGGGGAGGGGCTCGGAATGAGCAGTTCTTC. This rearrangement joins TRBV19 to TRBJ2-1, with 7 positions matching TRBD2. The ends lost 5 bases at V and 7 bases at J; junction bases unmatched: 11. This CDR3 has 15 amino acids. CDR1 LNHDA and CDR2 SQIVND come from the germline V gene (reference sequence).

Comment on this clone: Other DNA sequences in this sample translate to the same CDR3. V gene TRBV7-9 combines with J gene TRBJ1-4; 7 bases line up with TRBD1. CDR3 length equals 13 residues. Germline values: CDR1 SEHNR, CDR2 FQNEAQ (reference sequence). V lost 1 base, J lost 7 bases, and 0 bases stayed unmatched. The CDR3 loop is CASSLGTGEKLFF. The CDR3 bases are TGTGCCAGCAGCTTAGGGACAGGTGAAAAACTGTTTTTT.

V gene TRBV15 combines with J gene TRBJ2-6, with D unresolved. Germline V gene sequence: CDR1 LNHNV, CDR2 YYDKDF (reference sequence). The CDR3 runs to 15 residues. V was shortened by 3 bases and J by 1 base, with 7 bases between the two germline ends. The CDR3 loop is CATSRENSGANVLTF. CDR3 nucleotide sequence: TGTGCCACCAGCAGGGAGAATTCTGGGGCCAACGTCCTGACTTTC.

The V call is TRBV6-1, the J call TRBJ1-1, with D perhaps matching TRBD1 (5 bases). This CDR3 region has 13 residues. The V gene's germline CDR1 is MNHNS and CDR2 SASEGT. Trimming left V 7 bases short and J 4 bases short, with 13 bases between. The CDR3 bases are TGTGCCAGCAACAGAGCAAGGGGCACTGAAGCTTTCTTT. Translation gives CASNRARGTEAFF.

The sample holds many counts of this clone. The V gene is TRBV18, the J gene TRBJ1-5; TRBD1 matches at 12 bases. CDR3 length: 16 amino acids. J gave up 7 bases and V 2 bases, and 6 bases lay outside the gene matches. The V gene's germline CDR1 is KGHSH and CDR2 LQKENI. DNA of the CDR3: TGTGCCAGCTCACCAGGGACAGGGGGCTCGGGACAGCCCCAGCATTTT. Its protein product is CASSPGTGGSGQPQHF. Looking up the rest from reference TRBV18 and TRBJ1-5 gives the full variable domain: NAGVMQNPRHLVRRRGQEARLRCSPMKGHSHVYWYRQLPEEGLKFMVYLQKENIIDESGMPKERFSAEFPKEGPSILRIQQVVRGDSAAYFCASSPGTGGSGQPQHFGDGTRLSIL.

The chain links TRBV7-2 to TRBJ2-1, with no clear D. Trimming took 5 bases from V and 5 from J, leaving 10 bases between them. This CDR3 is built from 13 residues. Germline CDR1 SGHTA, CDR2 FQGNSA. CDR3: CASSIRRDNEQFF. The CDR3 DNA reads TGTGCCAGCAGCATCCGACGCGACAATGAGCAGTTCTTC. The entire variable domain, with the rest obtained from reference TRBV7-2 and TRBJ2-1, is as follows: GAGVSQSPSNKVTEKGKDVELRCDPISGHTALYWYRQSLGQGLEFLIYFQGNSAPDKSGLPSDRFSAERTGGSVSTLTIQRTQQEDSAVYLCASSIRRDNEQFFGPGTRLTVL.

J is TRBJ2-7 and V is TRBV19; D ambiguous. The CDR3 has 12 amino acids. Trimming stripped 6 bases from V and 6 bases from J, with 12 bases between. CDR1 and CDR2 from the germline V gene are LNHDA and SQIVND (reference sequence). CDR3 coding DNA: TGTGCCAGTAGAAGCAGGTATTCCGAGCAGTACTTC. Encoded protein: CASRSRYSEQYF.

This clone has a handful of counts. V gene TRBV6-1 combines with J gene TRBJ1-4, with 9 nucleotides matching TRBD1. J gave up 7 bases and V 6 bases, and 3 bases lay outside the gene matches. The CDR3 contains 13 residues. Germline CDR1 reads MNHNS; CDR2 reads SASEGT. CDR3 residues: CASRLTGGEKLFF. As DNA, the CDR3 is TGTGCCAGCAGATTGACAGGGGGTGAAAAACTGTTTTTT.

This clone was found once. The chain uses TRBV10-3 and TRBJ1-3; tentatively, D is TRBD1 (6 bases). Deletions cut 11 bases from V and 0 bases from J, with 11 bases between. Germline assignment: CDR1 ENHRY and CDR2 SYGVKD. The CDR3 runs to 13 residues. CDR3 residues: CAVQGDSGNTIYF. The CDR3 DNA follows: TGTGCCGTACAGGGTGACTCTGGAAACACCATATATTTT.

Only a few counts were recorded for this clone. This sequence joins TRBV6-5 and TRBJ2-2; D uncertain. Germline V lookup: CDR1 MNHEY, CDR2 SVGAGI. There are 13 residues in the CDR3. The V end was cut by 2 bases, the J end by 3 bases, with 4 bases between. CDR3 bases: TGTGCCAGCAGTTACATGTACACCGGGGAGCTGTTTTTT. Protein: CASSYMYTGELFF.

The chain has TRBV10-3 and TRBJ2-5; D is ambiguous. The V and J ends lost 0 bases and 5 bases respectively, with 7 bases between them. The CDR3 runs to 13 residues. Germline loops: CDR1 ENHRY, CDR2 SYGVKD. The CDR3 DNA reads TGTGCCATCAGTGAGTCGAGGACGGAGACCCAGTACTTC. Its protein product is CAISESRTETQYF.

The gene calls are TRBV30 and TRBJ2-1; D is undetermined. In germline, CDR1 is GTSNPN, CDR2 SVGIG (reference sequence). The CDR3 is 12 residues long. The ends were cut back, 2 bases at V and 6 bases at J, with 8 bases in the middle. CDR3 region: CAWSRPTNEQFF. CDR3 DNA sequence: TGTGCCTGGAGTCGGCCAACCAATGAGCAGTTCTTC.